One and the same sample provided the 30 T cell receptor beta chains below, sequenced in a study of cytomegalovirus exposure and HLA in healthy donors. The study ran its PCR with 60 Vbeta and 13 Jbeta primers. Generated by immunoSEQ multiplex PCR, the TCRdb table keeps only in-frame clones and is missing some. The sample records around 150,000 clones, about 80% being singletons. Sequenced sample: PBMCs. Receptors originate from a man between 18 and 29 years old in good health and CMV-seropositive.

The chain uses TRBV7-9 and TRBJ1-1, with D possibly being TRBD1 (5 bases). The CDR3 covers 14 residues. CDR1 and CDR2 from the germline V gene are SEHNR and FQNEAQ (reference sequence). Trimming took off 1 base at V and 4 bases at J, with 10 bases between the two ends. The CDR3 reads CASSLVGGGTEAFF. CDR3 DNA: TGTGCCAGCAGCTTAGTCGGGGGGGGCACTGAAGCTTTCTTT.

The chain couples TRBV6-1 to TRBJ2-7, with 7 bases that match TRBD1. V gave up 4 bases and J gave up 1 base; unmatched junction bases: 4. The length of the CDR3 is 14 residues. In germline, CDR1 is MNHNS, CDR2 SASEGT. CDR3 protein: CASSVRDRSYEQYF. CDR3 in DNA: TGTGCCAGCAGTGTCCGGGACAGATCCTACGAGCAGTACTTC.

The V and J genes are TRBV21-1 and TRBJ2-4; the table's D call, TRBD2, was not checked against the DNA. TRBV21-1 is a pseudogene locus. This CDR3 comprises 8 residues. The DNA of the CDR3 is TGTGCCAGCAGCCCCCCCGGGTTC. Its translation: CASSPPGF.

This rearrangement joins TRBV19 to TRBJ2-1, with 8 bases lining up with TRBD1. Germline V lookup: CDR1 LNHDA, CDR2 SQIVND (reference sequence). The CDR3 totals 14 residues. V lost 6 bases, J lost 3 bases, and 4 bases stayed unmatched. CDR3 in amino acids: CASRVGQDYNEQFF. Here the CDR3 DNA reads TGTGCCAGTAGGGTGGGACAGGACTACAATGAGCAGTTCTTC. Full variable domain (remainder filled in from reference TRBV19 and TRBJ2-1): DGGITQSPKYLFRKEGQNVTLSCEQNLNHDAMYWYRQDPGQGLRLIYYSQIVNDFQKGDIAEGYSVSREKKESFPLTVTSAQKNPTAFYLCASRVGQDYNEQFFGPGTRLTVL.

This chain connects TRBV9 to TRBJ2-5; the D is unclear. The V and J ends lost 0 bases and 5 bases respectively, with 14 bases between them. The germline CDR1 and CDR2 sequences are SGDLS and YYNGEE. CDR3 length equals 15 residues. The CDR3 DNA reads TGTGCCAGCAGCGTAGTCGACACCTATCCGGAGACCCAGTACTTC. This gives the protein CASSVVDTYPETQYF.

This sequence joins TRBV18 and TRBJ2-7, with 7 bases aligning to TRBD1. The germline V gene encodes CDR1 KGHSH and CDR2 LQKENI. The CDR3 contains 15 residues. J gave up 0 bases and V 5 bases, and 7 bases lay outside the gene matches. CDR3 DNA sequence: TGTGCCAGCTCATCCTCCGGGACAGACTCCTACGAGCAGTACTTC. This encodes CASSSSGTDSYEQYF.

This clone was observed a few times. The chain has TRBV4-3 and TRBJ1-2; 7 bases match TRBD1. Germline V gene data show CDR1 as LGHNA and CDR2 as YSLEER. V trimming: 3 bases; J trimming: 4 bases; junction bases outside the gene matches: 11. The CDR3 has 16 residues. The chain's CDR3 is CASSQDRQGGGYGYTF. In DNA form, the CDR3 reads TGCGCCAGCAGCCAGGACCGACAGGGTGGGGGCTATGGCTACACCTTC.

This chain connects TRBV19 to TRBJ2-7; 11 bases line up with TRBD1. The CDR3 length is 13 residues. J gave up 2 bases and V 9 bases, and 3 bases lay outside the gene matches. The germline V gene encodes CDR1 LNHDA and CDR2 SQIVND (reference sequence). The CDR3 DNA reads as TGTGCCAGCAGGGGACAGGGGGCCTACGAGCAGTACTTC. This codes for CASRGQGAYEQYF.

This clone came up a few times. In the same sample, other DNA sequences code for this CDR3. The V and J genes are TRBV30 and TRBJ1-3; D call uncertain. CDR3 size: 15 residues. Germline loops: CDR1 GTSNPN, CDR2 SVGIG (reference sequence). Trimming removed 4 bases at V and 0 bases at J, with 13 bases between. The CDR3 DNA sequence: TGTGCCTGGATAGGGCGAGGGAGCTCTGGAAACACCATATATTTT. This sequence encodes CAWIGRGSSGNTIYF.

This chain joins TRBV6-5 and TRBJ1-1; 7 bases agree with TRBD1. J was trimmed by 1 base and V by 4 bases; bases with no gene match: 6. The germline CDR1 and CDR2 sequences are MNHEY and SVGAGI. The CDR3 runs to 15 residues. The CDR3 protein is CASSSPGGSNTEAFF. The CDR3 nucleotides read TGTGCCAGCAGTTCCCCAGGGGGATCGAACACTGAAGCTTTCTTT.

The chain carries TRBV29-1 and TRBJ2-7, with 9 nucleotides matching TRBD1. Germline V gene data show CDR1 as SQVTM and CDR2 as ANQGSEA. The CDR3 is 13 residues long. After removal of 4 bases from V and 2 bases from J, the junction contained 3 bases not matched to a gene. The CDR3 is CSVGQGGTYEQYF. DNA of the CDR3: TGCAGCGTTGGACAGGGGGGAACCTACGAGCAGTACTTC.

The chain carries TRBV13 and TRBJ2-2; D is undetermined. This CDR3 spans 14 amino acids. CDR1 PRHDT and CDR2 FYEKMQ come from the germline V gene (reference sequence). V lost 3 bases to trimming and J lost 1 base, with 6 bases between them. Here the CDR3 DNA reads TGTGCCAGCAGCTTCACGGTGAACACCGGGGAGCTGTTTTTT. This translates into CASSFTVNTGELFF.

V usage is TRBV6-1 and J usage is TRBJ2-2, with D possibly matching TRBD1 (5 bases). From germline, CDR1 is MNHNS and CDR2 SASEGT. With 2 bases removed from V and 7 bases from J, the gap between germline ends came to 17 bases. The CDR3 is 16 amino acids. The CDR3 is CASSETNPRVSGELFF. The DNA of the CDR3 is TGTGCCAGCAGTGAAACCAACCCCAGGGTTAGCGGGGAGCTGTTTTTT.

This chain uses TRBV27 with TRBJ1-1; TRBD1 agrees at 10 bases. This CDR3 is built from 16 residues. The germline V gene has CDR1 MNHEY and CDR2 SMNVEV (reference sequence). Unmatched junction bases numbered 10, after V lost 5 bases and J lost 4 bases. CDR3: CASSAAGQGVVTEAFF. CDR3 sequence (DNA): TGTGCCAGCAGTGCCGCCGGACAGGGGGTGGTCACTGAAGCTTTCTTT.

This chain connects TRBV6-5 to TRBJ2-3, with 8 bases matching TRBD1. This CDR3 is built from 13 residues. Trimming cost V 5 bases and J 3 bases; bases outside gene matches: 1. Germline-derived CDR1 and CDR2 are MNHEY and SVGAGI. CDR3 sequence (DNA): TGTGCCAGCAGTGGACAGGGAACAGATACGCAGTATTTT. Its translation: CASSGQGTDTQYF.

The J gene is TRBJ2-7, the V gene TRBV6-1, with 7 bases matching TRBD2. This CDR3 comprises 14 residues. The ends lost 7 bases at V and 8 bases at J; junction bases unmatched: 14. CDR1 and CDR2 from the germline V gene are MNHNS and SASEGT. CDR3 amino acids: CASTQGEGSSKQYF. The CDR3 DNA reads TGTGCCAGCACCCAAGGGGAGGGGTCCTCGAAGCAGTACTTC.

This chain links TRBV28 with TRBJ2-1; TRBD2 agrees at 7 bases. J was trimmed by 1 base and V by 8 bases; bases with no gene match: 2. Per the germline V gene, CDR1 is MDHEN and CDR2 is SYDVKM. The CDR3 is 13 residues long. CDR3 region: CASAGESYNEQFF. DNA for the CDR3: TGTGCCAGCGCGGGGGAGTCCTACAATGAGCAGTTCTTC.

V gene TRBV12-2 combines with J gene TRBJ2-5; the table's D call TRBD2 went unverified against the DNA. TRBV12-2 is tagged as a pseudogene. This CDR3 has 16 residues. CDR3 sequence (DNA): TGTGCAAGTCGCGTCCGGGCTAGCGGGAGCGGGAAGACCCAGTACTTC. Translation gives CASRVRASGSGKTQYF.

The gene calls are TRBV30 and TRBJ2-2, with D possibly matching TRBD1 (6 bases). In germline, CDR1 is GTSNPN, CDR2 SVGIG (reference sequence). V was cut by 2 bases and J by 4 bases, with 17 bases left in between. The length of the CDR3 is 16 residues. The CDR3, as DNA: TGTGCCTGGAGTCCCCCCAGGGGCCCGGGCACCGGGGAGCTGTTTTTT. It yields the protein CAWSPPRGPGTGELFF.

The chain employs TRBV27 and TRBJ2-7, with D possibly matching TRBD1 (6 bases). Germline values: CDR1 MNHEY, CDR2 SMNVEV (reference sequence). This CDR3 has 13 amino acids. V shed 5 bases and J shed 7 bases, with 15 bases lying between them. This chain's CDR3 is CASSHGQLREQYF. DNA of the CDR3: TGTGCCAGCAGTCACGGACAGCTTCGGGAGCAGTACTTC.

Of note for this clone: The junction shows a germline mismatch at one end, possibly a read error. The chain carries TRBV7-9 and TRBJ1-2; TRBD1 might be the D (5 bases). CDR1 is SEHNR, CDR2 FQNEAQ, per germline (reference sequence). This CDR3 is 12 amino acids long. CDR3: CSSSLRTTGYTF. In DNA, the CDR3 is TGTTCCAGCAGCTTACGGACAACTGGCTACACCTTC.

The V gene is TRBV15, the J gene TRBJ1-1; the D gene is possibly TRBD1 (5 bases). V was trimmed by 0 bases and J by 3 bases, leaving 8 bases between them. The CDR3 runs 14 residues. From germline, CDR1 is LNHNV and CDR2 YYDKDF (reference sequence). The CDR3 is CATSRDRGYTEAFF. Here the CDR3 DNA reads TGTGCCACCAGCAGAGATAGGGGCTACACTGAAGCTTTCTTT.

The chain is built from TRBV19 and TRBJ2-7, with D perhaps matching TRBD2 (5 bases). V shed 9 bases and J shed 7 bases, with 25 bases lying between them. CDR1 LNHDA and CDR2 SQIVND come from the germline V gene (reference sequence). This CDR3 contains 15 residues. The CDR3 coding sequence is TGTGCCAGCCAGCAGACTCCGGGATCTATGGGGGAGCAGTACTTC. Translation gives CASQQTPGSMGEQYF.

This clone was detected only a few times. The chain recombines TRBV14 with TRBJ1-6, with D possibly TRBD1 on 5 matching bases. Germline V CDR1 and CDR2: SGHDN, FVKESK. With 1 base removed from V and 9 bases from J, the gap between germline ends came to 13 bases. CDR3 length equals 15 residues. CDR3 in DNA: TGTGCCAGCAGCCAAGGCCAGGGCGTGGGTTCACCCCTCCACTTT. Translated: CASSQGQGVGSPLHF.

CDR3 nucleotide sequence: TGTGCCAGCAGGGGACTTGGAGGAAACACCATATATTTT. Protein product: CASRGLGGNTIYF. The gene calls are TRBV27 and TRBJ1-3; D is perhaps TRBD1 (5 bases). This CDR3 comprises 13 residues. With 6 bases removed from V and 4 bases from J, the gap between germline ends came to 10 bases. Germline V gene lookup returns CDR1 MNHEY and CDR2 SMNVEV (reference sequence).

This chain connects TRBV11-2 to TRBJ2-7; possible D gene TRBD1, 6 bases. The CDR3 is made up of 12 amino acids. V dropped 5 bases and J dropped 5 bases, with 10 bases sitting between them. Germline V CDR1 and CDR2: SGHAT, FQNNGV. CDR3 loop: CASSHDRHEQYF. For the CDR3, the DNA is TGTGCCAGCAGCCACGACAGGCACGAGCAGTACTTC.

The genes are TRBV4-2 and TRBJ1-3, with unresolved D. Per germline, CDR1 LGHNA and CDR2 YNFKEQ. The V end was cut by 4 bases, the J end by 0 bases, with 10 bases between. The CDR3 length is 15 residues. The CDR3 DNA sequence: TGTGCCAGCAGCCCCCTTCTATACTCTGGAAACACCATATATTTT. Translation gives CASSPLLYSGNTIYF.

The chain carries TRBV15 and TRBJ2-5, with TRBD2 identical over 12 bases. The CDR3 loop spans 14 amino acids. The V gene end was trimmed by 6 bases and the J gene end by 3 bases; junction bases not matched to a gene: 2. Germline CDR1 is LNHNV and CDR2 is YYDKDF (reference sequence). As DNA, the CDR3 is TGTGCCACCAGGACTAGCGGGGGAAAAGAGACCCAGTACTTC. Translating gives CATRTSGGKETQYF.

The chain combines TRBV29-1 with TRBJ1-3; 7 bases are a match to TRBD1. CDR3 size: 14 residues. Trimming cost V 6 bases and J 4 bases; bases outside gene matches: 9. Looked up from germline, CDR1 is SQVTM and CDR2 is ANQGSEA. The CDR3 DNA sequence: TGCAGCGTGGGAGACAGGGACCGAGGAAACACCATATATTTT. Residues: CSVGDRDRGNTIYF.

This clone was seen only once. In nucleotides, the CDR3 is TGCGCCAGCAGCACGGGACAGTCTATCTACGAGCAGTACTTC. The encoded protein is CASSTGQSIYEQYF. This chain joins TRBV5-1 and TRBJ2-7, with 7 bases lining up with TRBD1. CDR1 and CDR2 from the germline V gene are SGHRS and YFSETQ. The CDR3 is 14 amino acids. J was trimmed by 3 bases and V by 4 bases; bases with no gene match: 7.